This is a list of T cell receptor beta chains from one sample in a study of cytomegalovirus exposure and HLA in healthy donors. TCRdb's copy holds only in-frame clones and misses some; the assay was immunoSEQ multiplex PCR. The sample lists 120,000 or so clones; around 88% were seen once. Material: PBMCs. These receptors came from a man aged 18 to 35 in good health and CMV-seronegative. CDR3s include the opening cysteine and the closing phenylalanine or tryptophan. Fields, in order: V gene, J gene, D gene, clone size, CDR3 protein, CDR3 DNA. A D gene is named only where the DNA matches it firmly. A row's size may be missing; if present it is once, few, many or a size class.

TRBV7-9	TRBJ2-1	TRBD2	once	CAGEASGGNEQFF	TGTGCCGGAGAGGCTAGCGGGGGGAATGAGCAGTTCTTC
TRBV7-2	TRBJ2-7	TRBD2	NA	CASSLETGGLYEQYF	TGTGCCAGCAGCTTAGAAACGGGAGGGCTATACGAGCAGTACTTC
TRBV11-2	TRBJ2-3	TRBD2	NA	CASTSGLAGVDTQYF	TGTGCCAGCACCTCCGGACTAGCGGGAGTGGATACGCAGTATTTT
TRBV29-1	TRBJ1-2	NA	NA	CSVEDGRANYGYTF	TGCAGCGTTGAAGATGGTCGAGCTAACTATGGCTACACCTTC
TRBV11-2	TRBJ2-1	TRBD2	NA	CASSLVVSGALYNEQFF	TGTGCCAGCAGCTTAGTTGTAAGCGGGGCCCTCTACAATGAGCAGTTCTTC
TRBV6-1	TRBJ2-2	TRBD2	NA	CASNLAGQTGELFF	TGTGCCAGTAACCTAGCGGGGCAAACCGGGGAGCTGTTTTTT
TRBV5-1	TRBJ1-3	TRBD1	NA	CASSPTGGDGNTIYF	TGCGCCAGCAGCCCGACAGGGGGCGATGGAAACACCATATATTTT
TRBV29-1	TRBJ2-1	TRBD2	once	CSVRTSGYNEQFF	TGCAGCGTCAGGACTAGCGGTTACAATGAGCAGTTCTTC
TRBV6-5	TRBJ1-6	TRBD1	NA	CASSYQRQGSSPLHF	TGTGCCAGCAGTTACCAGAGACAGGGTTCCTCACCCCTCCACTTT
TRBV9	TRBJ2-1	TRBD2	NA	CASSPGGGGVGNEQFF	TGTGCCAGCAGCCCGGGGGGAGGCGGGGTGGGCAATGAGCAGTTCTTC
TRBV5-4	TRBJ2-7	TRBD1	NA	CASSPGQGGYEQYF	TGTGCCAGCAGCCCAGGACAGGGCGGCTACGAGCAGTACTTC
TRBV18	TRBJ2-7	TRBD2	NA	CASSQRPGLAGPGSSYEQYF	TGTGCCAGCTCTCAACGTCCGGGACTAGCGGGACCGGGGAGCTCCTACGAGCAGTACTTC
TRBV14	TRBJ2-3	TRBD1	NA	CASSQLTGVGTDTQYF	TGTGCCAGCAGCCAACTAACAGGGGTTGGCACAGATACGCAGTATTTT
TRBV7-9	TRBJ2-5	TRBD2	NA	CASSLAGGEETQYF	TGTGCCAGCAGCCTAGCGGGAGGGGAAGAGACCCAGTACTTC
TRBV27	TRBJ2-5	TRBD1	NA	CASSLSQGKETQYF	TGTGCCAGCAGTTTATCACAGGGGAAGGAGACCCAGTACTTC